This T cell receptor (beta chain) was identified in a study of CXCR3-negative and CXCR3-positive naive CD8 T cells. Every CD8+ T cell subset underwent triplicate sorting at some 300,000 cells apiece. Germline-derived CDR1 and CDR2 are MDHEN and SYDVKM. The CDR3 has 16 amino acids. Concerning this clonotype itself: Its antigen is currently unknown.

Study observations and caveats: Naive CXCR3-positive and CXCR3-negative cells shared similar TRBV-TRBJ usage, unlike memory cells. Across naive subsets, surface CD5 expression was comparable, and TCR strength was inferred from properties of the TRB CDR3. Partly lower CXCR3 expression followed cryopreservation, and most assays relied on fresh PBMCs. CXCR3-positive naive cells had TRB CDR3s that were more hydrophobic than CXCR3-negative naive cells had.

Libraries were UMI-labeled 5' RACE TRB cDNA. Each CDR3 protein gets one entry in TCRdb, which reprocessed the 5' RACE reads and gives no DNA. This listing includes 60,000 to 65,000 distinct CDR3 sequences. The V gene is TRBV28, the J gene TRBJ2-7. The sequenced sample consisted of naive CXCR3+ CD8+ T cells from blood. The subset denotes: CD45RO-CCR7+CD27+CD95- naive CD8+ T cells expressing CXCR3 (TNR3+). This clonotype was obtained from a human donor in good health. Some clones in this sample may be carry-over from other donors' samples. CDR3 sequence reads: CASSFFSARTAYEQYF. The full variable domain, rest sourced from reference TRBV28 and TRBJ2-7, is DVKVTQSSRYLVKRTGEKVFLECVQDMDHENMFWYRQDPGLGLRLIYFSYDVKMKEKGDIPEGYSVSREKKERFSLILESASTNQTSMYLCASSFFSARTAYEQYFGPGTRLTVT.